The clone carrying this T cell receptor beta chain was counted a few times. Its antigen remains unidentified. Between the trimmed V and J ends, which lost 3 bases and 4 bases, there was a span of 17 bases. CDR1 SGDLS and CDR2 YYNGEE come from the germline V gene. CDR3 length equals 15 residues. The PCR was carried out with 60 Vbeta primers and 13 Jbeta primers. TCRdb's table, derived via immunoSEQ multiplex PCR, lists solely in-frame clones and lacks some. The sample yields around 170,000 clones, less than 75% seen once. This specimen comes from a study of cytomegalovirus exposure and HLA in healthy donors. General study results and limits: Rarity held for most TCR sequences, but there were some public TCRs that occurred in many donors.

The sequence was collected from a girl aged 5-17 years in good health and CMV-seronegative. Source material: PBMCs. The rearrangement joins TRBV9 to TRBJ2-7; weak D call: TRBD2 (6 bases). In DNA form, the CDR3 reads TGTGCCAGCAGCGCCGGGACTTCTCTGGGATACGAGCAGTACTTC. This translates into CASSAGTSLGYEQYF.